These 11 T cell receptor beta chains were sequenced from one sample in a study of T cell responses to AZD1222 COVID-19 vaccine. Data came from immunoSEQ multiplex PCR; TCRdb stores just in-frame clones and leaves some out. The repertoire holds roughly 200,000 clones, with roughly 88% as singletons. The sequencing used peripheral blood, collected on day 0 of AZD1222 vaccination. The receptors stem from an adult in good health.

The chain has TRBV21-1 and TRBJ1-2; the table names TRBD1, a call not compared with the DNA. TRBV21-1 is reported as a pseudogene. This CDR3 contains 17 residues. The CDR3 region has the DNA TGTGCCAGCAGCACATATATTCTGACAGGGGGAGACTATGGCTACACCTTC. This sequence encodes CASSTYILTGGDYGYTF.

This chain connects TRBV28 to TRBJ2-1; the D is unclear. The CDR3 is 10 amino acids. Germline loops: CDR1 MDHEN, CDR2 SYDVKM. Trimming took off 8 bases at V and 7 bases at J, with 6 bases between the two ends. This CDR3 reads CASPANEQFF. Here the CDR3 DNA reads TGTGCCAGCCCCGCTAATGAGCAGTTCTTC.

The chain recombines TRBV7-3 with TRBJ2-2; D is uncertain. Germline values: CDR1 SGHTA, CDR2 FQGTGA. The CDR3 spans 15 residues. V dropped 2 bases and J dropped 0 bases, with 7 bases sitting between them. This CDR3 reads CASSLSTANTGELFF. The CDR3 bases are TGTGCCAGCAGCTTATCCACCGCGAACACCGGGGAGCTGTTTTTT.

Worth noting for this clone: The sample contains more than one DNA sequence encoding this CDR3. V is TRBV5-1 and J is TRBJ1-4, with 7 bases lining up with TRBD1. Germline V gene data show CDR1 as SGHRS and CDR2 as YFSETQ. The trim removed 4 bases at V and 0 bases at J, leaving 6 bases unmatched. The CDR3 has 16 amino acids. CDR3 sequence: CASSGQGGATNEKLFF. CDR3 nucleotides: TGCGCCAGCAGCGGGCAGGGGGGTGCAACTAATGAAAAACTGTTTTTT.

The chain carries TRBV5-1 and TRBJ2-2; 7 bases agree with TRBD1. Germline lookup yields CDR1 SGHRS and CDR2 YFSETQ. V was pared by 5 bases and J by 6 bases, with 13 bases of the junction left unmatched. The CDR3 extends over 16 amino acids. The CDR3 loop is CASSHDRAQGSGELFF. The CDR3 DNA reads TGCGCCAGCAGTCACGACAGGGCACAAGGGTCCGGGGAGCTGTTTTTT.

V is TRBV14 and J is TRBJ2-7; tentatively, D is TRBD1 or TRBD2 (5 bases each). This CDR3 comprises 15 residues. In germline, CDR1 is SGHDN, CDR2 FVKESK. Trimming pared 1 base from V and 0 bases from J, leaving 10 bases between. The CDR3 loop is CASSQVGVPSYEQYF. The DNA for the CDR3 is TGTGCCAGCAGCCAAGTGGGGGTCCCCTCCTACGAGCAGTACTTC.

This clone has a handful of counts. The chain's CDR3 is CASSLDKGVNTEAFF. The DNA for the CDR3 is TGTGCCAGCAGTCTCGACAAGGGGGTGAACACTGAAGCTTTCTTT. This chain joins TRBV27 and TRBJ1-1; D might be TRBD1 (6 bases). This CDR3 contains 15 residues. CDR1 is MNHEY, CDR2 SMNVEV, per germline (reference sequence). The V end was cut by 5 bases, the J end by 0 bases, with 13 bases between.

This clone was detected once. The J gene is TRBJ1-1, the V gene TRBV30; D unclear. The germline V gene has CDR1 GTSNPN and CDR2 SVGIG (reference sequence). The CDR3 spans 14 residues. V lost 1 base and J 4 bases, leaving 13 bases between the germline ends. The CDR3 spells CAWSGRGGSTEAFF. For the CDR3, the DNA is TGTGCCTGGAGTGGCCGAGGTGGGAGCACTGAAGCTTTCTTT.

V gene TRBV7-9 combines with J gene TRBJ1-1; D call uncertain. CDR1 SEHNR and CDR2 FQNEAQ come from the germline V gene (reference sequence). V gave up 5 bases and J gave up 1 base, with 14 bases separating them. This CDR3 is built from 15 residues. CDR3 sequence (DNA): TGTGCCAGCAGCCAGAAAGACAAAAAGAACACTGAAGCTTTCTTT. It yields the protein CASSQKDKKNTEAFF.

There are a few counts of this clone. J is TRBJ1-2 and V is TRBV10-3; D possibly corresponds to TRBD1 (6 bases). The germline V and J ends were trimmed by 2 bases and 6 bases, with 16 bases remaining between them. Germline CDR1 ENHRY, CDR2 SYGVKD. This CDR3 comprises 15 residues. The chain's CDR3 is CAISERRDKTDGYTF. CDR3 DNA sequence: TGTGCCATCAGTGAGCGTCGGGACAAAACGGATGGCTACACCTTC.

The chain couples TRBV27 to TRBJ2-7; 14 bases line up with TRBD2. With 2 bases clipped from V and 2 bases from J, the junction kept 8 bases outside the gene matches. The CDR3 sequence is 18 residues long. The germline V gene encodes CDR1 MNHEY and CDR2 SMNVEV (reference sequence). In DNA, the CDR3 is TGTGCCAGCAGTTTACGCAACCCGGGACTAGCGGGGGCCTACGAGCAGTACTTC. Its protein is CASSLRNPGLAGAYEQYF.